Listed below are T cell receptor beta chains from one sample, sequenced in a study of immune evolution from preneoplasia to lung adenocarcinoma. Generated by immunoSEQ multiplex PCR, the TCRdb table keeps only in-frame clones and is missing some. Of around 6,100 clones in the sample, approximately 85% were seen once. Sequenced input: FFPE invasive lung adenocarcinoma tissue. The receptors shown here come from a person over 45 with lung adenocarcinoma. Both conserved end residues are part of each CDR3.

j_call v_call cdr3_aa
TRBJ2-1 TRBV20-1 CSAREWREFF
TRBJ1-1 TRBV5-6 CASSLGTGYTEAFF
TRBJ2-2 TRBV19 CASSEGITGELFF
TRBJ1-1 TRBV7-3 CASSLQQGAATEAFF
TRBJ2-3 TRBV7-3 CASSPSLAADTQYF
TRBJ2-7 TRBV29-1 CSVEVAGREQYF
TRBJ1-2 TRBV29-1 CSVDGTGGSGYTF
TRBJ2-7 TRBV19 CASSALDREGEQYF
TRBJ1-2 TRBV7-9 CASSLGQGNGYTF
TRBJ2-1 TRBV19 CATLSGAGEQFF
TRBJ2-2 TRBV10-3 CASTGGPANTGELFF
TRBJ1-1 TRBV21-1 CASSKGMRQDEAFF
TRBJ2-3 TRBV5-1 CASSGTSSTDTQYF
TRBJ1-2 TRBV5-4 CASSEDRDYGYTF
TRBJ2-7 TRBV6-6 CASSPRSINWQYF
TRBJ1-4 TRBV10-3 CATRPSGSIDEKLFF
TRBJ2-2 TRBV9 CASSPSLGSTNTGELFF
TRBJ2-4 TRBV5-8 CASSLAPPGVAKNIQYF
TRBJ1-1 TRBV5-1 CASSTNPQGDGTEAFF
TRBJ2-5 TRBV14 CASSPLFSGAWGSRETQYF
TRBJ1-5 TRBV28 CASTDSFNQPQHF
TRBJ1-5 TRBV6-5 CASSYTTGTDQPQHF
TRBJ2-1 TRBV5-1 CASNGGGRGIDLSSYNEQFF
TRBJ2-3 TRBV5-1 CASSATSGRADTQYF
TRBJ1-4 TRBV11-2 CASSTVGQGEKLFF
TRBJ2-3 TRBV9 CASTAREGVQDTQYF
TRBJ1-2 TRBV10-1 CASSSSGVPYGYTF
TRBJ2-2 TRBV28 CASSSYRGTNTGELFF
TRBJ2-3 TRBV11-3 CASSPVGAGDSDTQYF
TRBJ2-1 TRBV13 CASSFRGPYNEQFF
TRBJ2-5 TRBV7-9 CASSLEGDRRETQYF
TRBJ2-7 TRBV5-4 CASSGRQKIDEQYF
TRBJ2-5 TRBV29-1 CSVEREAGALETQYF